A single sample gave rise to the 18 T cell receptor beta chains below, sequenced in a study of vaccination effects on CD4 cells after COVID-19 (dated by TCRdb to 2022 to 2024). The ViraFEST assay stimulated PBMC with viral peptide pools and then used TCR sequencing to identify antigen-specific CD4+ T cell clonotypes by expansion. After less than eleven days of culture, CD4+ T cells were isolated with the EasySep CD4+ T cell isolation kit. None of the healthy vaccine recipients had a prior SARS-CoV-2 infection, which was confirmed by nucleocapsid antibody tests that came back negative both before and after vaccination. No antigen is known for these receptors. The library was prepared using the immunoSEQ multiplex PCR assay. The immuneACCESS repertoire file appears here via TCRdb, limited to in-frame rearrangements. These files lack a portion of the clones; in checked studies, under half of the deficit traces to unresolved V genes, and the cause of the others is not known. Here the sample has tens of thousands of clones; over 70% occur a single time. Of the sample, around 30% is held by the ten largest clones.

Material: CD4+ T cells from PBMCs cultured with SARS-CoV-2 spike peptides, obtained before COVID-19 vaccination. The cell subset or site label, as the study defines it: SARS-CoV-2 spike overlapping peptide pool stimulation. All receptors derive from a human donor who received a COVID-19 vaccine.

The chain links TRBV9 to TRBJ2-3, with 7 bases that match TRBD2. CDR3 length: 15 residues. Germline CDR1 reads SGDLS; CDR2 reads YYNGEE. J lost 3 bases, V lost 4 bases, and 8 bases had no gene match. The CDR3 sequence is CASSTEAGLTDTQYF. CDR3 sequence (DNA): TGTGCCAGCAGCACAGAAGCGGGGCTAACAGATACGCAGTATTTT.

In its sample, this clone was seen a few times. The J gene is TRBJ1-1, the V gene TRBV4-1; D gene ambiguous. This CDR3 has 14 amino acids. Germline V lookup: CDR1 MGHRA, CDR2 YSYEKL. The ends were cut back, 2 bases at V and 10 bases at J, with 17 bases in the middle. The CDR3 sequence is CASSQPGRTTGAFF. The CDR3 DNA sequence: TGCGCCAGCAGCCAACCAGGACGGACGACCGGAGCTTTCTTT.

The gene calls are TRBV28 and TRBJ1-5, with D tentatively TRBD1 (6 bases). Germline V gene lookup returns CDR1 MDHEN and CDR2 SYDVKM. The CDR3 covers 14 residues. Trimming stripped 3 bases from V and 8 bases from J, with 14 bases between. The CDR3 sequence: CASSLGRGGEPQHF. CDR3 DNA: TGTGCCAGCAGTTTGGGCAGGGGAGGGGAGCCCCAGCATTTT.

This clone was counted a few times. The chain has TRBV5-4 and TRBJ2-7, with D perhaps matching TRBD1 or TRBD2 (5 bases each). V lost 0 bases and J 0 bases, leaving 7 bases between the germline ends. From germline, CDR1 is SGHNT and CDR2 YYREEE (reference sequence). The CDR3 contains 14 residues. CDR3 residues: CASSLGGDSYEQYF. CDR3 in DNA: TGTGCCAGCAGCTTGGGAGGGGACTCCTACGAGCAGTACTTC.

The rearrangement joins TRBV5-4 to TRBJ2-1; 11 nucleotides match TRBD2. Germline lookup yields CDR1 SGHNT and CDR2 YYREEE (reference sequence). The CDR3 spans 17 residues. After removal of 4 bases from V and 1 base from J, the junction contained 7 bases not matched to a gene. The CDR3 DNA follows: TGTGCCAGCAGCGACCCCACTAGCGGGGGTTCCTACAATGAGCAGTTCTTC. Translating it yields CASSDPTSGGSYNEQFF.

J is TRBJ1-3 and V is TRBV28; a possible D gene is TRBD1 (5 bases). The CDR3 contains 14 residues. Germline lookup yields CDR1 MDHEN and CDR2 SYDVKM. Trimming left V 6 bases short and J 9 bases short, with 18 bases between. CDR3 loop: CASSATGTAGTIYF. CDR3 in DNA: TGTGCCAGCAGCGCAACCGGGACCGCCGGCACCATATATTTT.

This chain joins TRBV7-6 and TRBJ2-5; D assignment may be TRBD1 or TRBD2 (6 bases each). From germline, CDR1 is SGHVS and CDR2 FNYEAQ. CDR3 size: 13 residues. The ends were cut back, 5 bases at V and 7 bases at J, with 14 bases in the middle. The CDR3 loop is CASSPRQEGTQYF. CDR3 DNA sequence: TGTGCCAGCAGCCCTCGACAGGAGGGGACCCAGTACTTC.

CDR3 residues: CASSSGGAEAFF. The CDR3 nucleotides are TGTGCCAGCAGCTCCGGGGGGGCTGAAGCTTTCTTT. The V gene is TRBV6-5, the J gene TRBJ1-1; TRBD1 might be the D (5 bases). Deletions cut 6 bases from V and 6 bases from J, with 11 bases between. This CDR3 is 12 amino acids long. Germline CDR1 and CDR2: MNHEY and SVGAGI.

CDR3 coding DNA: TGCGCCAGCAGCCAAGAAAGAACAGGGGGATTGGGTGAGCAGTTCTTC. It codes for CASSQERTGGLGEQFF. This rearrangement joins TRBV4-3 to TRBJ2-1, with 8 bases matching TRBD1. CDR3 length: 16 residues. J was trimmed by 9 bases and V by 0 bases; bases with no gene match: 10. CDR1 and CDR2 (germline): LGHNA, YSLEER.

The chain joins TRBV9 to TRBJ2-7, with D unresolved. The V end lost 4 bases, the J end lost 1 base, and 12 bases lay between the germline ends. From germline, CDR1 is SGDLS and CDR2 YYNGEE. This CDR3 spans 14 amino acids. CDR3 sequence reads: CASSFRLGSYEQYF. The CDR3 nucleotides read TGTGCCAGCAGCTTCCGACTGGGATCCTACGAGCAGTACTTC.

CDR3: CASGSSYEQYF. The CDR3 coding sequence is TGTGCCAGCGGTAGCTCCTACGAGCAGTACTTC. This sequence joins TRBV28 and TRBJ2-7; D is unclear. CDR1 is MDHEN and CDR2 is SYDVKM in the germline V gene. This CDR3 has 11 residues. Trimming took 8 bases from V and 0 from J, leaving 5 bases between them.

This clone has just one count. The gene calls are TRBV11-2 and TRBJ1-1, with TRBD1 matching over 7 bases. CDR1 SGHAT and CDR2 FQNNGV come from the germline V gene. V dropped 5 bases and J dropped 0; count of bases not matched to a gene: 3. The CDR3 runs 14 residues. Here the CDR3 reads CASSPGGLNTEAFF. For the CDR3, the DNA is TGTGCCAGCAGCCCAGGGGGATTGAACACTGAAGCTTTCTTT.

The J gene is TRBJ2-7, the V gene TRBV15; 8 positions agree with TRBD1. Germline V gene data show CDR1 as LNHNV and CDR2 as YYDKDF (reference sequence). After removal of 0 bases from V and 5 bases from J, the junction contained 6 bases not matched to a gene. The CDR3 covers 15 residues. The DNA of the CDR3 is TGTGCCACCAGCAGAGATCCGGCAGGGGGCAACGAGCAGTACTTC. Its protein is CATSRDPAGGNEQYF.

The rearrangement uses TRBV5-5 and TRBJ2-1, with 8 bases identical to TRBD2. The CDR3 loop spans 16 amino acids. J was trimmed by 4 bases and V by 1 base; bases with no gene match: 7. Germline assignment: CDR1 SGHKS and CDR2 YYEKEE (reference sequence). CDR3 DNA sequence: TGTGCCAGCAGCTTGTATCCAGCGGGGGCATACAATGAGCAGTTCTTC. This codes for CASSLYPAGAYNEQFF.

The chain joins TRBV5-4 to TRBJ1-1; TRBD1 matches at 7 bases. Germline V lookup: CDR1 SGHNT, CDR2 YYREEE (reference sequence). With V trimmed by 4 bases and J by 1 base, 4 bases remained unmatched. The CDR3 has 14 amino acids. CDR3 DNA: TGTGCCAGCAGCGCCACAGGGGAGAACACTGAAGCTTTCTTT. Amino acid sequence: CASSATGENTEAFF.

This clone has a single count. This rearrangement joins TRBV7-9 to TRBJ1-1, with D possibly being TRBD1 (5 bases). Trimming cost V 1 base and J 3 bases, with 9 bases left between them. The V gene's germline CDR1 is SEHNR and CDR2 FQNEAQ (reference sequence). There are 14 residues in the CDR3. The CDR3 is CASSLGQRHTEAFF. The CDR3 region has the DNA TGTGCCAGCAGCTTAGGACAGCGCCACACTGAAGCTTTCTTT.

The chain couples TRBV5-4 to TRBJ2-1, with 9 positions matching TRBD2. CDR3 length: 17 residues. The V gene's germline CDR1 is SGHNT and CDR2 YYREEE (reference sequence). With V trimmed by 4 bases and J by 0 bases, 8 bases remained unmatched. CDR3 sequence: CASSTTSGLRSYNEQFF. CDR3 DNA sequence: TGTGCCAGCAGCACGACTAGCGGCCTTCGCTCCTACAATGAGCAGTTCTTC.

The V and J genes are TRBV3-1 (or the pseudogene TRBV3-2) and TRBJ1-2, with a tentative D call TRBD1 (5 bases). Germline CDR1 is LGHDT and CDR2 is YNNKEL (reference sequence). V gave up 6 bases and J gave up 7 bases, with 15 bases separating them. This CDR3 is 13 amino acids long. CDR3 in DNA: TGTGCCAGCAGAAGTAGCAGGGAGGGTGGCTACACCTTC. It specifies CASRSSREGGYTF.